The TCR beta chain under discussion was sequenced for a study of blood T cell repertoires in COVID-19. Overall study: COVID-19 samples collected from the United States, Italy and Spain covered acute and convalescent phases. PBMCs, B-cell-depleted T cells, or T cells were the source of the cDNA or gDNA that made up the material.

Losses at the gene ends were 6 bases for V and 5 bases for J; bases not matched to a gene: 10. The CDR3 loop spans 16 amino acids. CDR1 is MDHEN, CDR2 SYDVKM, per germline. Participants' reported clinical history set cohort assignment. Method: immunoSEQ multiplex PCR; TCRdb's copy keeps in-frame clones and lacks some. The sample has almost 250,000 clones; approximately 86% are singletons. Sequenced material: PBMCs or T cells enriched from blood (not recorded which). The chain has TRBV28 and TRBJ1-1, with 12 bases identical to TRBD1. The sequence was obtained from a woman aged 45-65 years who had recovered from COVID-19. The CDR3 sequence: CASSRGTGGAGTEAFF. The CDR3 coding sequence is TGTGCCAGCAGCCGCGGGACAGGGGGCGCGGGTACTGAAGCTTTCTTT.